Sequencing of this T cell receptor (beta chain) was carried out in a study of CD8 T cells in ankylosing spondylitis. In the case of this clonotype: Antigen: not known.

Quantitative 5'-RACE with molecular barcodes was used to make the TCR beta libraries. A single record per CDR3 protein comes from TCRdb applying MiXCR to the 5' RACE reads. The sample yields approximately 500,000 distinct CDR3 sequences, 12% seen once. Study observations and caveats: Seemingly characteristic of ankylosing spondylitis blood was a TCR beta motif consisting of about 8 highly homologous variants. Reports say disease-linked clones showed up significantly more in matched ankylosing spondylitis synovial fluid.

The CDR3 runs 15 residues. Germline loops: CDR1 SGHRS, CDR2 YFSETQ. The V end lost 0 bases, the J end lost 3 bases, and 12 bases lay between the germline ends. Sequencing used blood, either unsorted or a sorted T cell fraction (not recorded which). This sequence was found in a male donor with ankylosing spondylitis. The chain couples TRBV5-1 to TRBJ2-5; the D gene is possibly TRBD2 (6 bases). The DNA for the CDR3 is TGCGCCAGCAGCTTGGTTGGCCGGAGGGAAGAGACCCAGTACTTC. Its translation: CASSLVGRREETQYF.